The 30 T cell receptor beta chains reported below all come from one sample, sequenced in a study of CD8 T cells in Susac syndrome. Random hexamers were used to reverse transcribe an amount of about 0.5 to 1 ug RNA. TCRdb reanalysed the immunoSEQ multiplex PCR reads using MiXCR and keeps one entry per CDR3 protein. This table holds roughly 120,000 distinct CDR3 sequences, 85% to 95% found once. The material sequenced was CD4+ T cells from PBMCs. The receptors derive from a human donor with multiple sclerosis.

The gene calls are TRBV5-5 and TRBJ1-2, with 9 bases matching TRBD1. The V segment lost 1 base and the J segment 6 bases; nucleotides outside the gene matches: 4. This CDR3 region has 14 residues. The germline CDR1 and CDR2 sequences are SGHKS and YYEKEE (reference sequence). The CDR3 reads CASSLLRQGDGYTF. The CDR3 DNA sequence: TGTGCCAGCAGCTTGTTGCGACAGGGGGATGGCTACACCTTC.

The rearrangement joins TRBV30 to TRBJ1-2; no clear D. In germline, CDR1 is GTSNPN, CDR2 SVGIG (reference sequence). V lost 2 bases, J lost 4 bases, and 17 bases lay in between. This CDR3 region has 15 residues. DNA of the CDR3: TGTGCCTGGAGTACCCGGGAACGGTACACCTATGGCTACACCTTC. This translates into CAWSTRERYTYGYTF.

This chain joins TRBV29-1 and TRBJ2-5, with D possibly matching TRBD1 (6 bases). With 6 bases removed from V and 4 bases from J, the gap between germline ends came to 15 bases. Looked up from germline, CDR1 is SQVTM and CDR2 is ANQGSEA. This CDR3 contains 13 residues. The CDR3 is CSVIQGDVETQYF. CDR3 DNA sequence: TGCAGCGTAATACAGGGTGATGTAGAGACCCAGTACTTC.

The V call is TRBV11-2, the J call TRBJ1-2, with unresolved D. Trimming left V 6 bases short and J 4 bases short, with 9 bases between. The CDR3 loop spans 12 amino acids. Germline CDR1 reads SGHAT; CDR2 reads FQNNGV. Here the CDR3 reads CASRSFSYGYTF. The CDR3 bases are TGTGCCAGCAGGAGTTTCAGCTATGGCTACACCTTC. The variable domain in full, completed from reference TRBV11-2 and TRBJ1-2, reads EAGVAQSPRYKIIEKRQSVAFWCNPISGHATLYWYQQILGQGPKLLIQFQNNGVVDDSQLPKDRFSAERLKGVDSTLKIQPAKLEDSAVYLCASRSFSYGYTFGSGTRLTVV.

The chain carries TRBV7-9 and TRBJ1-1; 7 bases map to TRBD1. The CDR3 has 13 amino acids. Germline V gene lookup returns CDR1 SEHNR and CDR2 FQNEAQ (reference sequence). Unmatched junction bases numbered 6, after V lost 5 bases and J lost 6 bases. CDR3 DNA sequence: TGTGCCAGCAGCCGAGACGACAGGGCTGAAGCTTTCTTT. Translation: CASSRDDRAEAFF. Drawing the rest from reference TRBV7-9 and TRBJ1-1, the complete variable domain is DTGVSQNPRHKITKRGQNVTFRCDPISEHNRLYWYRQTLGQGPEFLTYFQNEAQLEKSRLLSDRFSAERPKGSFSTLEIQRTEQGDSAMYLCASSRDDRAEAFFGQGTRLTVV.

The rearrangement uses TRBV29-1 and TRBJ1-1; unclear D gene. CDR3 length: 13 residues. Between the trimmed V and J ends, which lost 1 base and 1 base, there was a span of 7 bases. Germline V gene lookup returns CDR1 SQVTM and CDR2 ANQGSEA. CDR3 nucleotide sequence: TGCAGCGTTGAAGTGACCCCGAACACTGAAGCTTTCTTT. Encoded protein: CSVEVTPNTEAFF.

This clonotype appeared once. This chain uses TRBV29-1 with TRBJ1-5, with a weak D call TRBD1 (6 bases). Germline V gives CDR1 SQVTM, CDR2 ANQGSEA. The ends were cut back, 1 base at V and 0 bases at J, with 10 bases in the middle. The CDR3 runs to 15 residues. The CDR3 is CSVEVTGNSNQPQHF. As DNA, the CDR3 is TGCAGCGTTGAAGTTACAGGGAATAGCAATCAGCCCCAGCATTTT.

CDR3 residues: CASRTSGAPIINEQFF. The CDR3 nucleotides are TGTGCCAGCAGAACTAGCGGGGCGCCTATAATTAATGAGCAGTTCTTC. This chain links TRBV27 with TRBJ2-1; 10 nucleotides line up with TRBD2. Looked up from germline, CDR1 is MNHEY and CDR2 is SMNVEV (reference sequence). After removal of 6 bases from V and 7 bases from J, the junction contained 12 bases not matched to a gene. The CDR3 runs 16 residues.

The V gene is TRBV20-1, the J gene TRBJ2-5, with D perhaps being TRBD1 or TRBD2 (6 bases each). The CDR3 is 16 amino acids. The germline gives CDR1 DFQATT, CDR2 SNEGSKA (reference sequence). Trimming removed 0 bases from V and 2 bases from J, with 16 bases in between. The CDR3 region has the DNA TGCAGTGCTAGAGATCCGACGGGGGACAAACAAGAGACCCAGTACTTC. This translates into CSARDPTGDKQETQYF.

The CDR3 region is CASSQRPEDTQYF. For the CDR3, the DNA is TGTGCCAGCAGTCAACGCCCGGAAGATACGCAGTATTTT. The chain employs TRBV28 and TRBJ2-3, with D uncertain. The germline V gene encodes CDR1 MDHEN and CDR2 SYDVKM. With 5 bases removed from V and 5 bases from J, the gap between germline ends came to 11 bases. This CDR3 comprises 13 residues.

The CDR3 loop is CASSLARWTGKEYTF. The CDR3 DNA sequence: TGTGCCAGCAGCTTGGCCCGATGGACAGGGAAAGAATACACCTTC. The gene calls are TRBV13 and TRBJ1-2, with 8 bases aligning to TRBD1. Germline V gene sequence: CDR1 PRHDT, CDR2 FYEKMQ (reference sequence). The CDR3 is 15 amino acids. The J segment lost 11 bases and the V segment lost 3 bases, leaving 14 bases of the junction unmatched.

The chain joins TRBV20-1 to TRBJ1-3; 7 nucleotides line up with TRBD1. The CDR3 extends over 15 amino acids. The V gene end was trimmed by 0 bases and the J gene end by 4 bases; junction bases not matched to a gene: 6. The germline V gene has CDR1 DFQATT and CDR2 SNEGSKA (reference sequence). The CDR3 coding sequence is TGCAGTGCTAGAGACCTCAGGGGGAACGGAAACACCATATATTTT. Protein product: CSARDLRGNGNTIYF.

This clonotype has a single count. The chain is built from TRBV7-2 and TRBJ2-5, with D possibly TRBD1 on 7 matching bases. The germline V gene encodes CDR1 SGHTA and CDR2 FQGNSA. Trimming shortened V by 5 bases and J by 4 bases, and 14 bases separated the two germline ends. The CDR3 length is 14 residues. As DNA, the CDR3 is TGTGCCAGCAGCCCCTACAGGGGAGGAGAGACCCAGTACTTC. It specifies CASSPYRGGETQYF.

The CDR3 is CAWSFMGEQYF. The CDR3 bases are TGTGCCTGGAGTTTTATGGGCGAGCAGTACTTC. The rearrangement links TRBV30 to TRBJ2-7; unclear D gene. The CDR3 runs to 11 residues. Germline V CDR1 and CDR2: GTSNPN, SVGIG (reference sequence). Trimming shortened V by 2 bases and J by 6 bases, and 8 bases separated the two germline ends.

The CDR3 here is CASSRSGDTQYF. CDR3 DNA sequence: TGTGCCAGTAGTAGGTCCGGAGATACGCAGTATTTT. The J gene is TRBJ2-3, the V gene TRBV19; no clear D gene. The CDR3 runs 12 residues. Per the germline V gene, CDR1 is LNHDA and CDR2 is SQIVND (reference sequence). The V gene lost 4 bases and the J gene lost 5 bases, with 7 bases spanning the gap.

J is TRBJ1-2 and V is TRBV4-1; TRBD1 is a possible D gene (5 bases). This CDR3 region has 15 residues. In germline, CDR1 is MGHRA, CDR2 YSYEKL. V lost 3 bases to trimming and J lost 2 bases, with 13 bases between them. The CDR3 loop is CASSQSETENYGYTF. CDR3 nucleotide sequence: TGCGCCAGCAGCCAGAGTGAGACAGAGAACTATGGCTACACCTTC.

V usage is TRBV4-2 and J usage is TRBJ2-5, with 8 nucleotides matching TRBD2. V dropped 5 bases and J dropped 4; count of bases not matched to a gene: 15. The CDR3 covers 17 residues. Germline V gene sequence: CDR1 LGHNA, CDR2 YNFKEQ. CDR3 sequence (DNA): TGTGCCAGCAGCTCGGATTGGTTGCGGGGGGCGTCAGAGACCCAGTACTTC. Translation: CASSSDWLRGASETQYF.

The chain uses TRBV5-4 and TRBJ2-7; no firm D call. Germline V CDR1 and CDR2: SGHNT, YYREEE (reference sequence). The CDR3 consists of 13 residues. V lost 3 bases to trimming and J lost 5 bases, with 12 bases between them. The CDR3 nucleotides are TGTGCCAGCAGCTCGCAAGGGATCCACGAGCAGTACTTC. Translating it yields CASSSQGIHEQYF.

This clonotype appeared a single time. V gene TRBV15 combines with J gene TRBJ2-3; no clear D gene. In germline, CDR1 is LNHNV, CDR2 YYDKDF (reference sequence). The CDR3 is 13 residues long. V shed 1 base and J shed 5 bases, with 7 bases lying between them. CDR3: CATSRAQRDTQYF. The CDR3 DNA reads as TGTGCCACCAGCAGAGCTCAGCGAGATACGCAGTATTTT.

This clonotype appeared a few times. The rearrangement links TRBV6-5 to TRBJ1-2; maybe TRBD1 (5 bases). Between the trimmed V and J ends, which lost 0 bases and 1 base, there was a span of 9 bases. The CDR3 extends over 15 amino acids. CDR1 and CDR2 from the germline V gene are MNHEY and SVGAGI. The CDR3 DNA reads TGTGCCAGCAGTTACTCAGGCAGGGATAACTATGGCTACACCTTC. This encodes CASSYSGRDNYGYTF.

This clonotype appeared a single time. The chain combines TRBV4-2 with TRBJ1-2; TRBD1 is a possible D gene (5 bases). The CDR3 is made up of 14 amino acids. The germline V gene encodes CDR1 LGHNA and CDR2 YNFKEQ. V gave up 3 bases and J gave up 8 bases, with 16 bases separating them. The CDR3 DNA follows: TGTGCCAGCAGCCAGGGACCGACTCTAGACGGCTACACCTTC. Protein sequence: CASSQGPTLDGYTF.

The chain combines TRBV30 with TRBJ1-6; D ambiguous. The CDR3 covers 13 residues. V was trimmed by 4 bases and J by 5 bases, leaving 9 bases between them. Germline assignment: CDR1 GTSNPN and CDR2 SVGIG (reference sequence). The CDR3 nucleotides read TGTGCCTGGATGGAAACGGATAATTCACCCCTCCACTTT. This codes for CAWMETDNSPLHF.

This clonotype appeared a single time. J is TRBJ1-1 and V is TRBV5-1, with D unclear. The CDR3 sequence is 15 residues long. V was trimmed by 1 base and J by 6 bases, leaving 16 bases between them. Germline V gene sequence: CDR1 SGHRS, CDR2 YFSETQ. Written as DNA, the CDR3 is TGCGCCAGCAGCTTGTCGGGAGCCGCAATGGCTGAAGCTTTCTTT. Protein: CASSLSGAAMAEAFF.

This chain links TRBV5-1 with TRBJ2-2; TRBD1 agrees at 7 bases. This CDR3 region has 15 residues. V shed 4 bases, J shed 5 bases, and the junction held 8 bases outside the gene matches. Per germline, CDR1 SGHRS and CDR2 YFSETQ. CDR3 coding DNA: TGCGCCAGCAGCCTCGGGACAGAAAGGACCGGGGAGCTGTTTTTT. Its translation: CASSLGTERTGELFF.

This chain links TRBV7-2 with TRBJ1-2; D is undetermined. V shed 1 base and J shed 2 bases, with 5 bases lying between them. The CDR3 sequence is 13 residues long. CDR1 and CDR2 (germline): SGHTA, FQGNSA. DNA for the CDR3: TGTGCCAGCAGCTTAGGGTGGAACTATGGCTACACCTTC. Residues: CASSLGWNYGYTF.

The chain employs TRBV29-1 and TRBJ1-1, with D unresolved. In germline, CDR1 is SQVTM, CDR2 ANQGSEA. The V gene lost 7 bases and the J gene lost 0 bases, with 15 bases spanning the gap. This CDR3 comprises 14 residues. The CDR3 DNA follows: TGCAGCGCCAGAACTAGGGATTTGAACACTGAAGCTTTCTTT. Translating gives CSARTRDLNTEAFF.

The chain uses TRBV5-7 and TRBJ1-2, with 10 nucleotides matching TRBD1. TRBV5-7 carries the ORF label, with uncertain function. With 4 bases clipped from V and 5 bases from J, the junction kept 17 bases outside the gene matches. The CDR3 covers 18 residues. CDR3 DNA: TGTGCCAGCAGCCACCGTCTACCCCGGGACAGGGGACCATATGGCTACACCTTC. It specifies CASSHRLPRDRGPYGYTF.

Only one count was recorded for this clonotype. CDR3 protein: CASSDITATNEKLFF. In nucleotides, the CDR3 is TGTGCCAGCAGTGACATAACAGCAACTAATGAAAAACTGTTTTTT. V is TRBV2 and J is TRBJ1-4; D not resolved. Between the trimmed V and J ends, which lost 3 bases and 0 bases, there was a span of 8 bases. The CDR3 is 15 amino acids. Germline-derived CDR1 and CDR2 are SNHLY and FYNNEI.

This chain links TRBV20-1 with TRBJ2-1, with D uncertain. CDR1 and CDR2 from the germline V gene are DFQATT and SNEGSKA (reference sequence). The ends were cut back, 5 bases at V and 3 bases at J, with 14 bases in the middle. There are 14 residues in the CDR3. CDR3 in DNA: TGCAGTGCTCCCCTGACGATGGGCTACAATGAGCAGTTCTTC. Its protein product is CSAPLTMGYNEQFF.

This chain connects TRBV18 to TRBJ1-2; 8 nucleotides agree with TRBD1. Trimming cost V 3 bases and J 6 bases; bases outside gene matches: 3. The CDR3 is 13 residues long. Per the germline V gene, CDR1 is KGHSH and CDR2 is LQKENI. The CDR3 loop reads CASSPGQANGYTF. The CDR3 bases are TGTGCCAGCTCACCGGGACAGGCCAATGGCTACACCTTC.